Presented here are 21 T cell receptor beta chains from one specimen sequenced in a study of tissue T cells after allogeneic stem cell transplantation. The assay was immunoSEQ multiplex PCR, and TCRdb's table has in-frame clones only and misses some. The sample carries fewer than 30,000 clones, over 75% recorded once. The material was blood, obtained before transplantation. These receptors were taken from a woman aged 18 to 49 who later had graft-versus-host disease after an allogeneic stem cell transplant.

The chain has TRBV19 and TRBJ2-7; D is perhaps TRBD2 (5 bases). Looked up from germline, CDR1 is LNHDA and CDR2 is SQIVND (reference sequence). The CDR3 contains 13 residues. Trimming pared 3 bases from V and 7 bases from J, leaving 13 bases between. The CDR3 region is CASSMRAAWEQYF. The CDR3 region has the DNA TGTGCCAGTAGTATGCGGGCAGCCTGGGAGCAGTACTTC. Looking up the rest from reference TRBV19 and TRBJ2-7 gives the full variable domain: DGGITQSPKYLFRKEGQNVTLSCEQNLNHDAMYWYRQDPGQGLRLIYYSQIVNDFQKGDIAEGYSVSREKKESFPLTVTSAQKNPTAFYLCASSMRAAWEQYFGPGTRLTVT.

This clone was observed a handful of times. The chain links TRBV6-6 to TRBJ1-2, with D hard to call. Trimming removed 4 bases from V and 7 bases from J, with 13 bases in between. The germline gives CDR1 MNHNY, CDR2 SVGAGI (reference sequence). The CDR3 totals 13 residues. In DNA form, the CDR3 reads TGTGCCAGCAGTTCCGATCAGGTTGGTGGCTACACCTTC. Protein product: CASSSDQVGGYTF.

The rearrangement links TRBV6-4 to TRBJ2-1, with 7 bases fitting TRBD1. Germline-derived CDR1 and CDR2 are MRHNA and SNTAGT. The CDR3 totals 15 residues. V shed 0 bases and J 6 bases; nucleotides not matched to a gene: 5. CDR3 sequence: CASSDSISGGNEQFF. CDR3 coding DNA: TGTGCCAGCAGTGACTCGATTTCAGGGGGCAATGAGCAGTTCTTC.

V usage is TRBV15 and J usage is TRBJ2-2; possible D gene TRBD1, 6 bases. Germline V gives CDR1 LNHNV, CDR2 YYDKDF (reference sequence). V was clipped by 4 bases and J by 2 bases, with 11 bases between them. This CDR3 comprises 15 residues. Here the CDR3 reads CATSMPGVNTGELFF. CDR3 nucleotide sequence: TGTGCCACCAGCATGCCAGGGGTTAACACCGGGGAGCTGTTTTTT.

The chain uses TRBV29-1 and TRBJ2-2; possible D gene TRBD1, 5 bases. The length of the CDR3 is 15 residues. Trimming stripped 5 bases from V and 5 bases from J, with 18 bases between. CDR1 is SQVTM, CDR2 ANQGSEA, per germline. The CDR3 region has the DNA TGCAGCGTTCAACAGGTTGCTACCTTTACCGGGGAGCTGTTTTTT. This translates into CSVQQVATFTGELFF.

The chain combines TRBV7-2 with TRBJ2-5; 8 positions agree with TRBD2. J lost 4 bases, V lost 4 bases, and 11 bases had no gene match. This CDR3 comprises 16 residues. Germline V CDR1 and CDR2: SGHTA, FQGNSA. The CDR3 nucleotides read TGTGCCAGCAGCTCTTTCCTGGGGCTAGCGGGAGAGACCCAGTACTTC. This codes for CASSSFLGLAGETQYF.

In its sample, this clone was seen a few times. The chain combines TRBV4-3 with TRBJ2-1, with 10 bases lining up with TRBD2. The V and J ends lost 1 base and 0 bases, in that order; junction bases with no gene match: 0. The CDR3 runs 16 residues. Per germline, CDR1 LGHNA and CDR2 YSLEER. CDR3 region: CASSQASGGSYNEQFF. The CDR3 coding sequence is TGCGCCAGCAGCCAAGCTAGCGGGGGCTCCTACAATGAGCAGTTCTTC.

This clone was counted once. CDR3 coding DNA: TGTGCCAGTAGTATCGGGTCGTCAGGGGGTTCCAAAAACATTCAGTACTTC. Residues: CASSIGSSGGSKNIQYF. This chain uses TRBV19 with TRBJ2-4; 7 bases line up with TRBD1. The junction had 10 bases not matched to a gene; V was cut back by 3 bases and J by 2 bases. CDR1 and CDR2 (germline): LNHDA, SQIVND (reference sequence). This CDR3 has 17 amino acids.

The chain joins TRBV11-2 to TRBJ2-5, with D possibly being TRBD1 (6 bases). CDR3 length: 13 amino acids. CDR1 is SGHAT, CDR2 FQNNGV, per germline. V lost 5 bases and J lost 5, with 12 bases in between. The CDR3 loop is CASSPDSQETQYF. The CDR3 nucleotides read TGTGCCAGCAGCCCGGACAGCCAGGAGACCCAGTACTTC.

The CDR3 sequence: CASSLRQDSTDTQYF. The CDR3 DNA reads TGTGCCAGCAGCCTCAGACAGGACTCTACAGATACGCAGTATTTT. This chain joins TRBV7-2 and TRBJ2-3, with D tentatively TRBD1 (6 bases). Trimming took 5 bases from V and 3 from J, leaving 15 bases between them. The CDR3 spans 15 residues. Germline lookup yields CDR1 SGHTA and CDR2 FQGNSA. The variable domain in full, completed from reference TRBV7-2 and TRBJ2-3, reads GAGVSQSPSNKVTEKGKDVELRCDPISGHTALYWYRQSLGQGLEFLIYFQGNSAPDKSGLPSDRFSAERTGGSVSTLTIQRTQQEDSAVYLCASSLRQDSTDTQYFGPGTRLTVL.

This chain uses TRBV4-3 with TRBJ1-1, with 11 nucleotides matching TRBD1. The CDR3 runs 17 residues. After removal of 5 bases from V and 2 bases from J, the junction contained 10 bases not matched to a gene. Germline CDR1 and CDR2: LGHNA and YSLEER. The CDR3 here is CASSTDRGLVGNTEAFF. CDR3 DNA sequence: TGCGCCAGCAGCACGGACAGGGGGCTTGTTGGCAACACTGAAGCTTTCTTT.

This clone has just a few counts. This rearrangement joins TRBV25-1 to TRBJ2-2; TRBD2 aligns across 8 bases. The germline V gene has CDR1 MGHDK and CDR2 SYGVNS. V gave up 5 bases and J gave up 1 base; unmatched junction bases: 6. CDR3 length: 16 residues. For the CDR3, the DNA is TGTGCCAGCAGTAAGCGGGGGATCGAGAACACCGGGGAGCTGTTTTTT. Translating gives CASSKRGIENTGELFF.

The count of this clone is one. The chain uses TRBV11-2 and TRBJ2-1, with TRBD2 matching 7 bases. Germline loops: CDR1 SGHAT, CDR2 FQNNGV. The V and J ends lost 2 bases and 6 bases, in that order; junction bases with no gene match: 4. CDR3 length: 14 amino acids. CDR3 in DNA: TGTGCCAGCAGCTTAACGGCGGGAGTCAATGAGCAGTTCTTC. Protein sequence: CASSLTAGVNEQFF.

This clone was recorded only once. This chain joins TRBV4-3 and TRBJ1-2; D is unclear. Trimming stripped 4 bases from V and 0 bases from J, with 9 bases between. The CDR3 loop spans 14 amino acids. The germline V gene has CDR1 LGHNA and CDR2 YSLEER. DNA of the CDR3: TGCGCCAGCAGCCCAGCTAGAACTAACTATGGCTACACCTTC. This translates into CASSPARTNYGYTF.

The table lists this clone with a few counts. The rearrangement joins TRBV5-6 to TRBJ2-5, with 9 bases fitting TRBD1. Germline loops: CDR1 SGHDT, CDR2 YYEEEE. The CDR3 totals 16 residues. V lost 0 bases to trimming and J lost 5 bases; unmatched junction nucleotides: 8. The CDR3 sequence is CASSLAWDRVGETQYF. CDR3 nucleotide sequence: TGTGCCAGCAGCTTGGCTTGGGACAGGGTAGGGGAGACCCAGTACTTC.

This clone was observed once. The chain links TRBV5-6 to TRBJ1-2; the D is unclear. This CDR3 region has 13 residues. Germline CDR1 and CDR2: SGHDT and YYEEEE. V gave up 6 bases and J gave up 2 bases, with 11 bases separating them. The CDR3 coding sequence is TGTGCCAGCACACCCAGCACAAACTATGGCTACACCTTC. Encoded protein: CASTPSTNYGYTF.

The CDR3: CASSRHGVGQGVVEQYF. CDR3 DNA: TGTGCCAGCAGTCGCCATGGTGTGGGACAGGGTGTTGTCGAGCAGTACTTC. The chain uses TRBV2 and TRBJ2-7; 9 positions agree with TRBD1. J was trimmed by 6 bases and V by 5 bases; bases with no gene match: 17. CDR3 length: 17 amino acids. In germline, CDR1 is SNHLY, CDR2 FYNNEI. Full variable domain (missing parts from reference TRBV2 and TRBJ2-7): EPEVTQTPSHQVTQMGQEVILRCVPISNHLYFYWYRQILGQKVEFLVSFYNNEISEKSEIFDDQFSVERPDGSNFTLKIRSTKLEDSAMYFCASSRHGVGQGVVEQYFGPGTRLTVT.

The CDR3 loop reads CACDNLNTIYF. CDR3 coding DNA: TGTGCCTGCGATAACCTGAACACCATATATTTT. This rearrangement joins TRBV30 to TRBJ1-3; D is uncertain. Germline-derived CDR1 and CDR2 are GTSNPN and SVGIG (reference sequence). This CDR3 is 11 amino acids long. V was cut by 6 bases and J by 7 bases, with 10 bases left in between. Drawing the rest from reference TRBV30 and TRBJ1-3, the complete variable domain is SQTIHQWPATLVQPVGSPLSLECTVEGTSNPNLYWYRQAAGRGLQLLFYSVGIGQISSEVPQNLSASRPQDRQFILSSKKLLLSDSGFYLCACDNLNTIYFGEGSWLTVV.

This clone has just one count. The chain links TRBV5-4 to TRBJ1-1, with 10 bases that match TRBD1. Germline V gene sequence: CDR1 SGHNT, CDR2 YYREEE (reference sequence). This CDR3 region has 16 residues. V trimming: 0 bases; J trimming: 3 bases; junction bases outside the gene matches: 5. CDR3 residues: CASSLAGGQGYTEAFF. CDR3 coding DNA: TGTGCCAGCAGCTTGGCCGGGGGACAGGGGTACACTGAAGCTTTCTTT.

This clone showed up just once. The chain combines TRBV2 with TRBJ1-2; D gene ambiguous. The CDR3 contains 16 residues. Trimming left V 11 bases short and J 1 base short, with 23 bases between. Per the germline V gene, CDR1 is SNHLY and CDR2 is FYNNEI. This CDR3 is CADGRAAGTFNYGYTF. CDR3 DNA: TGTGCCGACGGGAGGGCAGCCGGAACTTTTAACTATGGCTACACCTTC.

This chain connects TRBV19 to TRBJ2-7; D is perhaps TRBD2 (6 bases). The germline V gene has CDR1 LNHDA and CDR2 SQIVND (reference sequence). The CDR3 has 14 residues. Trimming took off 2 bases at V and 3 bases at J, with 11 bases between the two ends. The CDR3 nucleotides read TGTGCCAGTAGTATAACACTAGCTAACTACGAGCAGTACTTC. Translation: CASSITLANYEQYF.